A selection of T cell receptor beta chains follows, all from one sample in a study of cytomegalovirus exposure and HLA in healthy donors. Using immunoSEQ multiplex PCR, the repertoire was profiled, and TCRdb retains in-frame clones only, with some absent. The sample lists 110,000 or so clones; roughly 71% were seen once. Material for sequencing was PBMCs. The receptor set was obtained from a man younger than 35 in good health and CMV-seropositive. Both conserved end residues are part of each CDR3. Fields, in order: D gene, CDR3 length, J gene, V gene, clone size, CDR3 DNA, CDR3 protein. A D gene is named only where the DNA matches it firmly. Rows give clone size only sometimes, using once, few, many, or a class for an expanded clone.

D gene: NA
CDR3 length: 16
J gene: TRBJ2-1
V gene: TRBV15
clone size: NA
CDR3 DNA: TGTGCCACCAGCAGACTCAAAACGACAGCCGGCAATGAGCAGTTCTTC
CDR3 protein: CATSRLKTTAGNEQFF

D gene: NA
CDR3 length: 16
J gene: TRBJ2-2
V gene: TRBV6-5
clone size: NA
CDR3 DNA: TGTGCCAGCAGTTTGTGGACACCTGCGAACACCGGGGAGCTGTTTTTT
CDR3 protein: CASSLWTPANTGELFF

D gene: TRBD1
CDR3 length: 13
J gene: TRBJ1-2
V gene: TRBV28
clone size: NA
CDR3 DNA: TGTGCCAGCCGAGAACAGGGGGCGAGTGGCTACACCTTC
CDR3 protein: CASREQGASGYTF

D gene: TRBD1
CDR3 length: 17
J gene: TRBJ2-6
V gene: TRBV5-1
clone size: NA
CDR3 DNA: TGCGCCAGCAGCTTGGAAGGGACAGGGACTGGGGCCAACGTCCTGACTTTC
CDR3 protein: CASSLEGTGTGANVLTF

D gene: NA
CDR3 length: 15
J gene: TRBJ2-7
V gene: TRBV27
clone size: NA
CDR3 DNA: TGTGCCAGCAGTCCGTTAGACAGTAAGTTCTACGAGCAGTACTTC
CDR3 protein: CASSPLDSKFYEQYF

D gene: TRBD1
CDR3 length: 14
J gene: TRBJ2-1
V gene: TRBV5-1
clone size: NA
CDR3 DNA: TGCGCCAGCAGCTACCAGGGGGCGAGGAATGAGCAGTTCTTC
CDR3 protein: CASSYQGARNEQFF

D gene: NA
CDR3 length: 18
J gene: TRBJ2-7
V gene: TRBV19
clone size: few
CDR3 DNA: TGTGCCAGTAGTCCCAGGGGCCGACGGTATACCCCCCCCTACGAGCAGTACTTC
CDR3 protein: CASSPRGRRYTPPYEQYF

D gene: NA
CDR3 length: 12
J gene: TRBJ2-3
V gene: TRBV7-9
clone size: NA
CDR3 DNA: TGTGCCAGCAACAGGGTCACAGATACGCAGTATTTT
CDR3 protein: CASNRVTDTQYF

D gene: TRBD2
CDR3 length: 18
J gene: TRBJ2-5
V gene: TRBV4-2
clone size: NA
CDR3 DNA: TGTGCCAGCAGCCAAGAACACCCTAGCGGGGTCAGACCAGAGACCCAGTACTTC
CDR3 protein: CASSQEHPSGVRPETQYF

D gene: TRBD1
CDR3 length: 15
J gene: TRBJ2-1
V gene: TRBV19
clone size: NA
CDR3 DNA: TGTGCCAGTAGTGGCTCCGGGACAGGGTTGAATGAGCAGTTCTTC
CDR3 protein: CASSGSGTGLNEQFF

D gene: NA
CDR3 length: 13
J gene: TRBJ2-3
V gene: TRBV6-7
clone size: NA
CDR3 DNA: TGTGCCAGCAGTTACCCTGGACAGGATACGCAGTATTTT
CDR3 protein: CASSYPGQDTQYF

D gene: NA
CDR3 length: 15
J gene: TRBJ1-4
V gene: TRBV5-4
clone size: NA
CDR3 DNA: TGTGCCAGCAGCTTGGAGGGGCCTGGTCATGAAAAACTGTTTTTT
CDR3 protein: CASSLEGPGHEKLFF

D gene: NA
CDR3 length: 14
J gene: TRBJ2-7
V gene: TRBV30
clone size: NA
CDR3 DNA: TGTGCCTGGACCAGGGAGGTTATCGCCCTCGAGCAGTACTTC
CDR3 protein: CAWTREVIALEQYF

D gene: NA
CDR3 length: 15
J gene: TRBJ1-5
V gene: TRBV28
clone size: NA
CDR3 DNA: TGTGCCAGCAGTTTTAGGTGGGGGGGGCGAGAGCCCCAGCATTTT
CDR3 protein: CASSFRWGGREPQHF

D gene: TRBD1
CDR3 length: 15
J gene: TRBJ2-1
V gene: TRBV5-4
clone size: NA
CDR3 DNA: TGTGCCAGCAGCTCGGACAGGAGCTCCTACAATGAGCAGTTCTTC
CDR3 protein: CASSSDRSSYNEQFF

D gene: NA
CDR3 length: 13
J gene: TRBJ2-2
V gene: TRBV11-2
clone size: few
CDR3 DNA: TGTGCCAGCAGCTTCAGGGGCACCGGGGAGCTGTTTTTT
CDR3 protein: CASSFRGTGELFF

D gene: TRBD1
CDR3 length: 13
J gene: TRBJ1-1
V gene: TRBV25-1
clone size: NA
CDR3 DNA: TGTGCCAGCAGTGAATCCCCAGGGGGTGAAGCTTTCTTT
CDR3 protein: CASSESPGGEAFF

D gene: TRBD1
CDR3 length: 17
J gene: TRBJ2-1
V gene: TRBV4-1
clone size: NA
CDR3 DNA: TGCGCCAGCCACGACCAGGGGGCGGGCGGCCCCTACAATGAGCAGTTCTTC
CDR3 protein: CASHDQGAGGPYNEQFF

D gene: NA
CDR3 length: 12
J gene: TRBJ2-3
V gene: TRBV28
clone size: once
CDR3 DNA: TGTGCCACCCAGGGGAGGGGCCATACGCAGTATTTT
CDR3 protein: CATQGRGHTQYF

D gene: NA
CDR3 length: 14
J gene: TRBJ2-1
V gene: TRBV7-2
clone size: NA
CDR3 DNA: TGTGCCAGCAGCCAGGCCGGCGGGGATAATGAGCAGTTCTTC
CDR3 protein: CASSQAGGDNEQFF

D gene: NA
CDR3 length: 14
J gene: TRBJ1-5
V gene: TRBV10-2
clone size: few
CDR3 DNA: TGCGCCAGCAGCGGGACATGGGGTAATCAGCCCCAGCATTTT
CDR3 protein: CASSGTWGNQPQHF

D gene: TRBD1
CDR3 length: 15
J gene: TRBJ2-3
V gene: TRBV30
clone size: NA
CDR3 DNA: TGTGCCTGGAGTGTAGGGACAGGGGGCTCAGATACGCAGTATTTT
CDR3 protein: CAWSVGTGGSDTQYF

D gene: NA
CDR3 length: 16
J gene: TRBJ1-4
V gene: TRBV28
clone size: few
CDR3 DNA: TGTGCCAGCAGGGCGTACAGGATAACAACTAATGAAAAACTGTTTTTT
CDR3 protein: CASRAYRITTNEKLFF

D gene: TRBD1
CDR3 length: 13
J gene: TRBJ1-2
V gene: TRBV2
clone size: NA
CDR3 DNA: TGTGCCAGCTCGAGGACAGGGAACTATGGCTACACCTTC
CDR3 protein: CASSRTGNYGYTF

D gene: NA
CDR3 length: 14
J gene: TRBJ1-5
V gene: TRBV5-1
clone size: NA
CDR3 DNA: TGCGCCAGCAGCTTCGCCCCGGGAGATCAGCCCCAGCATTTT
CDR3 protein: CASSFAPGDQPQHF

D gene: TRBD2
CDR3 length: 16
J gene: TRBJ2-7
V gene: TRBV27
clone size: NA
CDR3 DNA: TGTGCCAGCAGTTTATCGGTCCAGCGGGGGATCTACGAGCAGTACTTC
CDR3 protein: CASSLSVQRGIYEQYF

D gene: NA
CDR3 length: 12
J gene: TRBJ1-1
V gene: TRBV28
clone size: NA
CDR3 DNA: TGTGCCAGCAGCTATCCGAGCACTGAAGCTTTCTTT
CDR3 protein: CASSYPSTEAFF

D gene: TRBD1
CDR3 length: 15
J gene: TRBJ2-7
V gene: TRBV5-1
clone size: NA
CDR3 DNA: TGCGCCAGCAGCTTGCTTTCCGACAGGGTCTACGAGCAGTACTTC
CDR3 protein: CASSLLSDRVYEQYF

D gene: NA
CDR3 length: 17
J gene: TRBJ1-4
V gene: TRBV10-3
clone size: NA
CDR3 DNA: TGTGCCATCAGTGAACTAATCAGGTTGAGGGTGGGTGAAAAACTGTTTTTT
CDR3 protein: CAISELIRLRVGEKLFF

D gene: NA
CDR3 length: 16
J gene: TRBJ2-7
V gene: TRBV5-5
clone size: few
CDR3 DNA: TGTGCCAGCAGCACACCGTCCTGGACAGCCCCCTACGAGCAGTACTTC
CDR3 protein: CASSTPSWTAPYEQYF

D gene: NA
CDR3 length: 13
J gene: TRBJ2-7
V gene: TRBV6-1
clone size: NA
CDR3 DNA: TGTGCCACCACAGGGAAATGGACCTACGAGCAGTACTTC
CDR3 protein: CATTGKWTYEQYF

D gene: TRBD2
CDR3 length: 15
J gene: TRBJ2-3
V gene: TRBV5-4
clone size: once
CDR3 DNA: TGTGCCAGCAGCCCGGGGGGGGCGCTAGCAGATACGCAGTATTTT
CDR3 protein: CASSPGGALADTQYF

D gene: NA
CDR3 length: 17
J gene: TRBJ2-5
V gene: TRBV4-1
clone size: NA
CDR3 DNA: TGCGCCAGCAGCCAAGTGGGGGGGCAGGGGCGAGGAGAGACCCAGTACTTC
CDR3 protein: CASSQVGGQGRGETQYF

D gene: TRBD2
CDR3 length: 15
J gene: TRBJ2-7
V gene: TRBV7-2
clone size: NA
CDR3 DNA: TGTGCCAGCAGCTTAGGGACTAGCGGGGGGTACGAGCAGTACTTC
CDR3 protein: CASSLGTSGGYEQYF

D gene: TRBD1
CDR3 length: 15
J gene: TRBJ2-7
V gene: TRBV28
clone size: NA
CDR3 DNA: TGTGCCAGCAGTGGTAACCGGGACAGGGTTGGCGAGCAGTACTTC
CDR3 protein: CASSGNRDRVGEQYF

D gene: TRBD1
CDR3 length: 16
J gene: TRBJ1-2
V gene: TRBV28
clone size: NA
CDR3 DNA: TGTGCCAGCAGTCCAGCTCCGGGACAGGGGGCCCGAGGCTACACCTTC
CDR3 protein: CASSPAPGQGARGYTF

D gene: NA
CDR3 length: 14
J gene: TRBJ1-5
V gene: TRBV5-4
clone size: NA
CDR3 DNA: TGTGCCAGCAGCCCAGGTATAACAGGTCAGCCCCAGCATTTT
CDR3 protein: CASSPGITGQPQHF

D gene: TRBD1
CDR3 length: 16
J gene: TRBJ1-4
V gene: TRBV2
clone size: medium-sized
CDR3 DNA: TGTGCCAGCAGGCGCCGGGACAGGGGGTCGGATGAAAAACTGTTTTTT
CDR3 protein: CASRRRDRGSDEKLFF

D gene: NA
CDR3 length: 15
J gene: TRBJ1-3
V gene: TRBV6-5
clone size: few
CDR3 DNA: TGTGCCAGCAGCCGGGGGGCCGACTCTGGAAACACCATATATTTT
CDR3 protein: CASSRGADSGNTIYF

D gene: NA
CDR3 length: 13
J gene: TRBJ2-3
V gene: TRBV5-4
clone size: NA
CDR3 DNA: TGTGCCACCAGTCCCCAGGATGGGTATACGCAGTATTTT
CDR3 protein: CATSPQDGYTQYF

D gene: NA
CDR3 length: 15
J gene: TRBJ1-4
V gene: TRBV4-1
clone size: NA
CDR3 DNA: TGCGCCAGCAGTCCCCGCGGTGCAACTAATGAAAAACTGTTTTTT
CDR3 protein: CASSPRGATNEKLFF

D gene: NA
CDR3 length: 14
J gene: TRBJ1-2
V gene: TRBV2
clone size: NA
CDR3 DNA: TGTGCCAGCAGTGAAGCGCAGGGCCCCTATGGCTACACCTTC
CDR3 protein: CASSEAQGPYGYTF

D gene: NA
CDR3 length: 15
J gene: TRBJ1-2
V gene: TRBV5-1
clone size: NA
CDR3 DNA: TGCGCCAGCAGCCCGAGGGACGGGGGATATTATGGCTACACCTTC
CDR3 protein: CASSPRDGGYYGYTF

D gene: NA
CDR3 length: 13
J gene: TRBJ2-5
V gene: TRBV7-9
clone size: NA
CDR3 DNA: TGTGCCAGCAGCCTAACAGAAGAGGAGACCCAGTACTTC
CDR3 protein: CASSLTEEETQYF

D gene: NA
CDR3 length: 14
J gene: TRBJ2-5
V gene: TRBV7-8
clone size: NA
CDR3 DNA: TGTGCCAGCAGCTTAGCGGGGCACCAAGAGACCCAGTACTTC
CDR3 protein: CASSLAGHQETQYF

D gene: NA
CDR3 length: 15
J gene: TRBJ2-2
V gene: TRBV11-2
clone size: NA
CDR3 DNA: TGTGCCAGCAGCTTAGACGTAACGAACACCGGGGAGCTGTTTTTT
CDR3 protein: CASSLDVTNTGELFF